This T cell receptor beta chain was identified in a study of T cell responses to AZD1222 COVID-19 vaccine. Comments on this clone: Its matching antigen is unknown.

This CDR3 comprises 17 residues. V dropped 4 bases and J dropped 4 bases, with 20 bases sitting between them. Germline assignment: CDR1 SGHDT and CDR2 YYEEEE. Overall study results and limits: CD4 TCRs associated with vaccination spanned spike, dominating at 160-218 and 743-854.

TCRdb's copy holds only in-frame clones and misses some; the assay was immunoSEQ multiplex PCR. The data hold 150,000 to 200,000 clones, with 88% observed a single time. The chain links TRBV5-6 to TRBJ1-4; D is possibly TRBD1 (5 bases). The sample consisted of peripheral blood, taken on day 0 of AZD1222 vaccination. The TCR originated in an adult in good health. This CDR3 is CASSLSRWGQGNEKLFF. DNA of the CDR3: TGTGCCAGCAGCCTGTCGCGGTGGGGCCAGGGTAATGAAAAACTGTTTTTT.